This T cell receptor (beta chain) was identified in a study of blood T cell repertoires in COVID-19. Turning to the study itself: Some COVID-19 samples were acute and others convalescent; all came from the United States, Italy and Spain. T cells, B-cell-depleted T cells, or PBMCs provided the cDNA or gDNA that served as material.

V lost 2 bases and J 5 bases, leaving 15 bases between the germline ends. Germline lookup yields CDR1 SGHTA and CDR2 FQGNSA. The CDR3 contains 15 residues. The Seattle patients joined while their infection was active and were tracked longitudinally afterward. This clone appeared a few times. The repertoire was sequenced with immunoSEQ multiplex PCR; TCRdb's copy has only in-frame clones and lacks some. This table has 200,000 to 250,000 clones, 83% appearing once. This clonotype originated in a woman in her 30s with COVID-19, enrolled during active disease. The sequenced material came from peripheral blood. This chain links TRBV7-2 with TRBJ2-5, with a weak D call TRBD2 (5 bases). The CDR3 is CASSLFGGLMETQYF. In DNA, the CDR3 is TGTGCCAGCAGCTTATTTGGAGGACTGATGGAGACCCAGTACTTC.